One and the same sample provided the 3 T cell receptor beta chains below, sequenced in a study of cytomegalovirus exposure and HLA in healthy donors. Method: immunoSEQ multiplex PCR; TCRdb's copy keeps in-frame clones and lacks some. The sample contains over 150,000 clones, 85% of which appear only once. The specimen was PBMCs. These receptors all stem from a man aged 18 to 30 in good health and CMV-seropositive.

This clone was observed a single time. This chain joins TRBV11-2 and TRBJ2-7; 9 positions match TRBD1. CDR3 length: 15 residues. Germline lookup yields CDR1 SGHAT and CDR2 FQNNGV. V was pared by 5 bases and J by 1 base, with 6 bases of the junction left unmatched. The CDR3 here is CASSPRGTGSYEQYF. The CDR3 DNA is TGTGCCAGCAGCCCTCGGGGGACAGGGTCCTACGAGCAGTACTTC.

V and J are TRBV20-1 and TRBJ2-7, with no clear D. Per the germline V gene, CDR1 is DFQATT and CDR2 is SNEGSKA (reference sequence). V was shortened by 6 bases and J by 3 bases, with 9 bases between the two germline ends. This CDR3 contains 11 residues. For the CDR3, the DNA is TGCAGTGCCCCTAACGTCTACGAGCAGTACTTC. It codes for CSAPNVYEQYF.

The CDR3: CASSYDSSYEQYF. The CDR3 coding sequence is TGTGCCAGCAGTTACGACAGTTCTTACGAGCAGTACTTC. The V gene is TRBV27, the J gene TRBJ2-7; TRBD1 is a possible D gene (5 bases). Germline V lookup: CDR1 MNHEY, CDR2 SMNVEV (reference sequence). V was cut by 4 bases and J by 4 bases, with 11 bases left in between. This CDR3 spans 13 amino acids.